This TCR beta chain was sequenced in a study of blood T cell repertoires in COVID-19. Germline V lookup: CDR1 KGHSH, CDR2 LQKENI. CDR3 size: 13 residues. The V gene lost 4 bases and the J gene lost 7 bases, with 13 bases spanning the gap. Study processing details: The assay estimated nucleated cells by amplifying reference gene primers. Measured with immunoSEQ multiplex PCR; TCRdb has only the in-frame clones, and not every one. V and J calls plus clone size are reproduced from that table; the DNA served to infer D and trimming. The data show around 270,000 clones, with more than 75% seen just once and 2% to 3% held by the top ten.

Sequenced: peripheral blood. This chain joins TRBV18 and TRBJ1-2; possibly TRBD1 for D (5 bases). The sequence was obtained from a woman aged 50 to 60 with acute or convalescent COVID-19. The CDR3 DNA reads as TGTGCCAGCTCACAAAAGCAGGGCTTTGGCTACACCTTC. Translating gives CASSQKQGFGYTF.